What follows are 21 T cell receptor beta chains derived from one specimen sequenced in a study of long-term antiretroviral therapy in people with HIV. At survey level, the immunoSEQ assay was run in its v3.0 version. TCRdb keeps only in-frame clones here, not all; method: immunoSEQ multiplex PCR. The profile shows 25,000 to 35,000 clones, roughly 93% of them singletons. The specimen was unsorted PBMCs, collected 6.2 years after starting antiretroviral therapy. Receptor source: a middle-aged man with HIV.

The chain employs TRBV6-1 and TRBJ2-2; TRBD2 matches at 7 bases. In germline, CDR1 is MNHNS, CDR2 SASEGT. The CDR3 is 15 amino acids. V lost 0 bases and J lost 3; bases outside the gene matches: 1. The CDR3 loop reads CASSEAGGHTGELFF. DNA for the CDR3: TGTGCCAGCAGTGAAGCGGGAGGGCACACCGGGGAGCTGTTTTTT.

The chain recombines TRBV5-4 with TRBJ2-3, with TRBD2 as a possible D gene (6 bases). V lost 1 base to trimming and J lost 4 bases, with 10 bases between them. CDR3 length equals 14 residues. The germline gives CDR1 SGHNT, CDR2 YYREEE (reference sequence). The CDR3 bases are TGTGCCAGCAGCTTGTACGCGGGACCAGATACGCAGTATTTT. Amino acids: CASSLYAGPDTQYF.

CDR3 region: CASSNLLALYEQYF. The CDR3 nucleotides read TGTGCCAGCAGCAACCTACTAGCGCTGTACGAGCAGTACTTC. The chain combines TRBV7-8 with TRBJ2-7; 7 nucleotides match TRBD2. This CDR3 region has 14 residues. The germline gives CDR1 SGHVS, CDR2 FQNEAQ. Unmatched junction bases numbered 8, after V lost 5 bases and J lost 4 bases.

The chain uses TRBV6-1 and TRBJ2-3; D uncertain. This CDR3 is 13 amino acids long. The germline V gene encodes CDR1 MNHNS and CDR2 SASEGT. V lost 5 bases and J 4 bases, leaving 10 bases between the germline ends. The CDR3 reads CASSLNTADTQYF. DNA of the CDR3: TGTGCCAGCAGTCTAAACACCGCAGATACGCAGTATTTT.

The chain couples TRBV7-2 to TRBJ1-1; D remains ambiguous. V lost 1 base, J lost 7 bases, and 7 bases lay in between. Per germline, CDR1 SGHTA and CDR2 FQGNSA. The CDR3 contains 12 residues. CDR3 protein: CASSLGGVEAFF. CDR3 sequence (DNA): TGTGCCAGCAGCTTAGGTGGGGTTGAAGCTTTCTTT.

J is TRBJ1-3 and V is TRBV5-1, with D hard to call. Per germline, CDR1 SGHRS and CDR2 YFSETQ. The CDR3 totals 15 residues. Trimming stripped 1 base from V and 0 bases from J, with 8 bases between. The CDR3 sequence is CASSLSGSSGNTIYF. The CDR3 DNA is TGCGCCAGCAGCTTGTCGGGGAGCTCTGGAAACACCATATATTTT.

J is TRBJ2-1 and V is TRBV6-1; 11 bases match TRBD2. Germline V gene lookup returns CDR1 MNHNS and CDR2 SASEGT. This CDR3 has 18 residues. V shed 4 bases and J 5 bases; nucleotides not matched to a gene: 13. CDR3 nucleotide sequence: TGTGCCAGCAGTGGGTACATAGCGGGGGGGAAGACAGACAATGAGCAGTTCTTC. Its translation: CASSGYIAGGKTDNEQFF.

This clone was seen once. The gene calls are TRBV5-1 and TRBJ2-5; TRBD1 or TRBD2 may be the D gene (5 bases each). The V gene lost 0 bases and the J gene lost 6 bases, with 12 bases spanning the gap. The germline gives CDR1 SGHRS, CDR2 YFSETQ. The CDR3 loop spans 14 amino acids. The CDR3 nucleotides are TGCGCCAGCAGCTTGGTTCAGGGCGGGCAGACCCAGTACTTC. Protein product: CASSLVQGGQTQYF.

DNA for the CDR3: TGTGCCAGCAGCTTAGAACATCCATCCTATGGCTACACCTTC. Its protein is CASSLEHPSYGYTF. This chain uses TRBV7-2 with TRBJ1-2; unclear D gene. CDR1 and CDR2 (germline): SGHTA, FQGNSA. Trimming left V 1 base short and J 4 bases short, with 10 bases between. The CDR3 sequence is 14 residues long.

V gene TRBV18 combines with J gene TRBJ2-5; D is unclear. Germline V gives CDR1 KGHSH, CDR2 LQKENI. The V end lost 9 bases, the J end lost 2 bases, and 19 bases lay between the germline ends. This CDR3 has 15 residues. The CDR3 nucleotides are TGTGCCAGTCGCCAGCTGGGCTGGCGTCAAGAGACCCAGTACTTC. Protein: CASRQLGWRQETQYF. Full variable domain (missing parts from reference TRBV18 and TRBJ2-5): NAGVMQNPRHLVRRRGQEARLRCSPMKGHSHVYWYRQLPEEGLKFMVYLQKENIIDESGMPKERFSAEFPKEGPSILRIQQVVRGDSAAYFCASRQLGWRQETQYFGPGTRLLVL.

This clone was counted only a few times. V usage is TRBV25-1 and J usage is TRBJ1-1; D might be TRBD1 (5 bases). V was trimmed by 5 bases and J by 3 bases, leaving 13 bases between them. The germline V gene has CDR1 MGHDK and CDR2 SYGVNS. The CDR3 length is 14 residues. CDR3 nucleotide sequence: TGTGCCAGCAGTCGTACAGGTAGACACACTGAAGCTTTCTTT. Its protein product is CASSRTGRHTEAFF.

This chain links TRBV6-6 with TRBJ2-5; D remains unclear. CDR1 is MNHNY and CDR2 is SVGAGI in the germline V gene (reference sequence). This CDR3 region has 14 residues. V gave up 2 bases and J gave up 1 base, with 8 bases separating them. CDR3 in amino acids: CASSYDNSQETQYF. The DNA of the CDR3 is TGTGCCAGCAGTTACGATAACAGCCAAGAGACCCAGTACTTC.

This clone was observed a few times. V usage is TRBV29-1 and J usage is TRBJ2-5, with TRBD2 matching 8 bases. The CDR3 length is 12 residues. Trimming at V came to 4 bases and at J to 4 bases, leaving 2 bases not matched to a gene. Germline CDR1 is SQVTM and CDR2 is ANQGSEA. In nucleotides, the CDR3 is TGCAGCGTTGCGGGAGGGCCAGAGACCCAGTACTTC. Protein: CSVAGGPETQYF.

The chain recombines TRBV7-8 with TRBJ2-3; 8 nucleotides line up with TRBD1. Trimming at V came to 5 bases and at J to 4 bases, leaving 14 bases not matched to a gene. Germline V gene lookup returns CDR1 SGHVS and CDR2 FQNEAQ. The CDR3 has 17 amino acids. As DNA, the CDR3 is TGTGCCAGCAGCGGACGACAGGGGTGGGGAGAGGCAGATACGCAGTATTTT. Protein product: CASSGRQGWGEADTQYF.

V and J are TRBV4-2 and TRBJ2-5; 9 nucleotides match TRBD1. From germline, CDR1 is LGHNA and CDR2 YNFKEQ. V was pared by 3 bases and J by 1 base, with 0 bases of the junction left unmatched. CDR3 size: 14 residues. The CDR3, as DNA: TGTGCCAGCAGCCAGGACAGGGGCCAAGAGACCCAGTACTTC. The encoded protein is CASSQDRGQETQYF.

This clone came up once. The chain has TRBV7-2 and TRBJ2-7; D gene unclear. Germline CDR1 reads SGHTA; CDR2 reads FQGNSA. CDR3 size: 13 residues. V lost 4 bases to trimming and J lost 6 bases, with 13 bases between them. The CDR3 coding sequence is TGTGCCAGCAGCTCGCCGGAATTCGGCGAGCAGTACTTC. Translation: CASSSPEFGEQYF.

The chain has TRBV20-1 and TRBJ1-1; D gene uncertain. Trimming left V 7 bases short and J 1 base short, with 7 bases between. CDR1 and CDR2 (germline): DFQATT, SNEGSKA (reference sequence). The CDR3 consists of 11 residues. DNA of the CDR3: TGCAGTGGCCAGAAGAACACTGAAGCTTTCTTT. Residues: CSGQKNTEAFF.

This sequence joins TRBV19 and TRBJ2-7; 9 bases line up with TRBD1. Germline V CDR1 and CDR2: LNHDA, SQIVND (reference sequence). The CDR3 consists of 14 residues. After removal of 3 bases from V and 2 bases from J, the junction contained 2 bases not matched to a gene. The CDR3 DNA reads TGTGCCAGTAGTATTGGGACAGGGACCTACGAGCAGTACTTC. The encoded protein is CASSIGTGTYEQYF. Combining the CDR3 with reference TRBV19 and TRBJ2-7 gives the whole variable domain DGGITQSPKYLFRKEGQNVTLSCEQNLNHDAMYWYRQDPGQGLRLIYYSQIVNDFQKGDIAEGYSVSREKKESFPLTVTSAQKNPTAFYLCASSIGTGTYEQYFGPGTRLTVT.

The chain carries TRBV4-2 and TRBJ2-3, with D possibly TRBD1 on 5 matching bases. The germline gives CDR1 LGHNA, CDR2 YNFKEQ. Trimming took off 4 bases at V and 5 bases at J, with 19 bases between the two ends. The length of the CDR3 is 16 residues. The CDR3 loop is CASSPGQGPSVDTQYF. CDR3 bases: TGTGCCAGCAGCCCCGGGCAGGGCCCGAGCGTAGATACGCAGTATTTT.

V is TRBV28 and J is TRBJ1-2, with D unresolved. V gave up 10 bases and J gave up 1 base, with 13 bases separating them. Germline V CDR1 and CDR2: MDHEN, SYDVKM. This CDR3 has 13 residues. CDR3 region: CAISSTNNYGYTF. CDR3 in DNA: TGTGCCATTTCGTCTACGAATAACTATGGCTACACCTTC.

This rearrangement joins TRBV15 to TRBJ2-2; D possibly uses TRBD1 or TRBD2 (5 bases each). Trimming removed 5 bases from V and 2 bases from J, with 9 bases in between. This CDR3 region has 14 residues. Germline values: CDR1 LNHNV, CDR2 YYDKDF (reference sequence). The CDR3 is CATSRGLNTGELFF. The CDR3, as DNA: TGTGCCACCAGCCGGGGCCTCAACACCGGGGAGCTGTTTTTT.